These 8 T cell receptor beta chains were sequenced from one sample in a study of robustness of blood B and T cell sequencing. A 5' template-switch oligo added a universal priming site during cDNA synthesis. Every cDNA molecule received a random 12-nucleotide UMI from the template-switch oligo. TCRdb reprocessed the PCR reads with MiXCR, giving one entry per CDR3 protein. This table has 1,200 or so distinct CDR3 sequences, approximately 72% appearing once. Instead of genomic DNA, mRNA was used to measure TCR beta repertoires. The sequenced material came from peripheral blood. Source of these receptors: a human donor in good health.

The chain couples TRBV5-1 to TRBJ1-2; D not resolved. V dropped 0 bases and J dropped 1 base, with 4 bases sitting between them. This CDR3 has 13 amino acids. The germline V gene encodes CDR1 SGHRS and CDR2 YFSETQ. The CDR3 reads CASSLDSNYGYTF. The CDR3 bases are TGCGCCAGCAGCTTGGACAGTAACTATGGCTACACCTTC.

The rearrangement uses TRBV7-7 and TRBJ1-3; 7 bases are a match to TRBD1. This CDR3 has 12 residues. Looked up from germline, CDR1 is SSHAT and CDR2 is FNYEAQ (reference sequence). The J segment lost 9 bases and the V segment lost 6 bases, leaving 5 bases of the junction unmatched. CDR3 nucleotide sequence: TGTGCCAGCAGAGGGGACAGCGGCACCATATATTTT. This translates into CASRGDSGTIYF.

CDR3 in amino acids: CSVEDPGQGRGYTEAFF. The CDR3 DNA is TGCAGCGTTGAAGACCCTGGACAGGGCAGGGGGTACACTGAAGCTTTCTTT. J is TRBJ1-1 and V is TRBV29-1; TRBD1 aligns across 8 bases. Germline CDR1 reads SQVTM; CDR2 reads ANQGSEA. The J segment lost 3 bases and the V segment lost 0 bases, leaving 12 bases of the junction unmatched. The CDR3 has 17 residues.

This chain links TRBV15 with TRBJ2-4; 16 nucleotides match TRBD2. This CDR3 contains 18 residues. V trimming: 4 bases; J trimming: 8 bases; junction bases outside the gene matches: 11. Germline CDR1 reads LNHNV; CDR2 reads YYDKDF (reference sequence). For the CDR3, the DNA is TGTGCCACCAGCACAAGAGGGACTAGCGGGGGGGCCTGGGACATTCAGTACTTC. It translates to CATSTRGTSGGAWDIQYF.

J is TRBJ2-2 and V is TRBV15; 9 bases map to TRBD2. Germline trimming cut 0 bases from V and 3 bases from J; bases unmatched to any gene: 5. There are 17 residues in the CDR3. CDR1 and CDR2 from the germline V gene are LNHNV and YYDKDF (reference sequence). CDR3 DNA: TGTGCCACCAGCAGAGAACGGCCTAGCGGGGACACCGGGGAGCTGTTTTTT. As protein: CATSRERPSGDTGELFF.

This clonotype was counted between two and nine times. The chain couples TRBV12-3 or TRBV12-4 to TRBJ2-7, with a tentative D call TRBD1 (6 bases). The CDR3 is 14 residues long. V was shortened by 2 bases and J by 3 bases, with 11 bases between the two germline ends. CDR3: CASSLSQGFYEQYF. Here the CDR3 DNA reads TGTGCCAGCAGTTTATCGCAGGGGTTCTACGAGCAGTACTTC.

V usage is TRBV6-2 or TRBV6-3 and J usage is TRBJ1-2; 9 nucleotides match TRBD1. Germline V gene sequence: CDR1 MNHEY, CDR2 SVGEGT. J gave up 7 bases and V 0 bases, and 9 bases lay outside the gene matches. This CDR3 region has 16 residues. The CDR3 nucleotides are TGTGCCAGCAGTTACTCCGGGACAGGGAGGGTCTCTGGCTACACCTTC. Protein sequence: CASSYSGTGRVSGYTF.

This chain uses TRBV2 with TRBJ2-7, with D possibly being TRBD1 or TRBD2 (5 bases each). Per germline, CDR1 SNHLY and CDR2 FYNNEI. The V end was cut by 2 bases, the J end by 6 bases, with 11 bases between. This CDR3 has 13 amino acids. The CDR3 nucleotides are TGTGCCAGCAGTGAAAAATCGGGGCTCGAGCAGTACTTC. Protein sequence: CASSEKSGLEQYF.